Sequencing of this T cell receptor (beta chain) was carried out in a study of beta chain features in type 1 diabetes. Study summary: Similarity in age, gender and cell yields was seen between patients and healthy donors. All samples yielded about 100 million examined sorted cells. General study points: It was not settled here whether HLA type affects TCRB rearrangement. Type 1 diabetes patients had moderately but significantly shorter TCRB CDR3s in all four CD4+ subsets.

With regard to this clone: Its antigen is unknown.

Since all of the isolated RNA was reverse transcribed, expressed TCRB transcripts were what got sequenced. TCRdb's copy holds only in-frame clones and misses some; the assay was immunoSEQ multiplex PCR. This sample has around 400,000 clones, with roughly 16% found just once. CDR1 and CDR2 from the germline V gene are KGHSH and LQKENI. This CDR3 is built from 14 residues. V dropped 2 bases and J dropped 6; count of bases not matched to a gene: 3. The chain is built from TRBV18 and TRBJ2-7; 11 positions match TRBD1. The sequencing sample was made of naive CD4+ T cells from blood. This TCR was sampled from a woman younger than 30 in good health. In nucleotides, the CDR3 is TGTGCCAGCTCACCAGGACAGGGGGCTACCGAGCAGTACTTC. Translated: CASSPGQGATEQYF. The full variable domain, its missing parts supplied by reference TRBV18 and TRBJ2-7, is NAGVMQNPRHLVRRRGQEARLRCSPMKGHSHVYWYRQLPEEGLKFMVYLQKENIIDESGMPKERFSAEFPKEGPSILRIQQVVRGDSAAYFCASSPGQGATEQYFGPGTRLTVT.